The 18 T cell receptor beta chains reported below all come from one sample, sequenced in a study of blood T cells in healthy people across ages. For the second PCR, which ran for 7 to 11 cycles, a sample-barcoded 5' primer and a J-beta primer mix were used. Each CDR3 protein gets one entry after TCRdb re-called the 5' RACE reads with MiXCR. The table has 750,000 or so distinct CDR3 sequences, 20% to 25% seen once. These data were also filed under a second study, of T cells of mothers and their children.

Specimen: blood. These TCRs come from a boy aged 5-17 years in good health.

This clonotype was detected a few times. The chain uses TRBV6-5 and TRBJ2-1; tentative D call: TRBD2 (6 bases). Trimming removed 7 bases from V and 7 bases from J, with 17 bases in between. CDR3 length: 14 residues. Germline loops: CDR1 MNHEY, CDR2 SVGAGI. CDR3 region: CASTSGDFPNEQFF. The CDR3 coding sequence is TGTGCCAGCACCTCGGGAGACTTCCCAAATGAGCAGTTCTTC.

This clonotype has just one count. The chain joins TRBV7-3 to TRBJ2-2; the D call may be TRBD1 or TRBD2 (5 bases each). V was trimmed by 7 bases and J by 6 bases, leaving 21 bases between them. The length of the CDR3 is 16 residues. The germline gives CDR1 SGHTA, CDR2 FQGTGA. CDR3 region: CASIQGERASAGELFF. Here the CDR3 DNA reads TGTGCCAGCATCCAAGGGGAGAGAGCCTCGGCCGGGGAGCTGTTTTTT. Filled out from reference TRBV7-3 and TRBJ2-2, the complete variable domain reads GAGVSQTPSNKVTEKGKYVELRCDPISGHTALYWYRQSLGQGPEFLIYFQGTGAADDSGLPNDRFFAVRPEGSVSTLKIQRTERGDSAVYLCASIQGERASAGELFFGEGSRLTVL.

This clonotype has more than one count but fewer than ten. This rearrangement joins TRBV12-5 to TRBJ2-7; either TRBD1 or TRBD2 may supply D (5 bases each). The V end was cut by 5 bases, the J end by 2 bases, with 19 bases between. The CDR3 extends over 16 amino acids. Germline assignment: CDR1 LGHNT and CDR2 FRNRAP. The CDR3 loop reads CASGGRGPSPPYEQYF. The DNA for the CDR3 is TGTGCTAGTGGTGGCCGGGGACCGAGCCCGCCCTACGAGCAGTACTTC. Supplemented by reference TRBV12-5 and TRBJ2-7, the full variable domain reads DARVTQTPRHKVTEMGQEVTMRCQPILGHNTVFWYRQTMMQGLELLAYFRNRAPLDDSGMPKDRFSAEMPDATLATLKIQPSEPRDSAVYFCASGGRGPSPPYEQYFGPGTRLTVT.

A word on this clonotype: A junction end diverges from the germline sequence, so it may reflect a read error. This chain joins TRBV3-1 and TRBJ2-7; the match to TRBD2 covers 10 bases. CDR3 length: 12 amino acids. In germline, CDR1 is LGHDT, CDR2 YNNKEL (reference sequence). The CDR3 is CASSQGTSVTFF. CDR3 nucleotide sequence: TGTGCCAGCAGCCAGGGGACTAGCGTTACGTTCTTC.

The gene calls are TRBV7-2 and TRBJ2-3; D is possibly TRBD2 (5 bases). The germline CDR1 and CDR2 sequences are SGHTA and FQGNSA. The CDR3 has 13 amino acids. V lost 6 bases, J lost 4 bases, and 11 bases lay in between. The CDR3 is CASRGGGSDTQYF. The CDR3 DNA reads TGTGCCAGCAGAGGAGGAGGATCAGATACGCAGTATTTT.

V usage is TRBV28 and J usage is TRBJ2-5, with 8 nucleotides matching TRBD2. Trimming cost V 1 base and J 4 bases; bases outside gene matches: 2. The CDR3 loop spans 14 amino acids. Germline V gene sequence: CDR1 MDHEN, CDR2 SYDVKM. In nucleotides, the CDR3 is TGTGCCAGCAGTTTATTTGCGGGAGGAGAGACCCAGTACTTC. Protein sequence: CASSLFAGGETQYF.

V and J are TRBV6-5 and TRBJ2-7; TRBD2 might be the D (5 bases). CDR1 and CDR2 (germline): MNHEY, SVGAGI. The CDR3 has 11 amino acids. The V gene lost 5 bases and the J gene lost 9 bases, with 11 bases spanning the gap. CDR3 nucleotides: TGTGCCAGCAGTGATTTTCGGGGGCAGTACTTC. Protein sequence: CASSDFRGQYF.

This chain uses TRBV5-1 with TRBJ2-1; TRBD2 aligns across 10 bases. Germline V gene sequence: CDR1 SGHRS, CDR2 YFSETQ. The CDR3 spans 16 residues. The V and J ends lost 4 bases and 3 bases, in that order; junction bases with no gene match: 7. The CDR3 bases are TGCGCCAGCAGCCTGGGGGGACTAGCGAGCTACAATGAGCAGTTCTTC. This encodes CASSLGGLASYNEQFF.

The table lists this clonotype with a few counts. The V gene is TRBV5-1, the J gene TRBJ2-5, with 12 bases aligning to TRBD2. The J call is doubtful: the DNA matches TRBJ2-1 better. The CDR3 loop spans 15 amino acids. Germline CDR1 reads SGHRS; CDR2 reads YFSETQ. This chain's CDR3 is CASSYRGLAGHEQFF. In DNA form, the CDR3 reads TGCGCCAGCAGCTACCGAGGACTAGCGGGACATGAGCAGTTCTTC.

This sequence joins TRBV16 and TRBJ1-6; possible D gene TRBD1, 5 bases. Germline loops: CDR1 KGHSY, CDR2 FQNENV. This CDR3 has 14 residues. The V and J ends lost 2 bases and 8 bases respectively, with 10 bases between them. DNA of the CDR3: TGTGCCAGCAGCCAACGGGGCGTTGATTCACCCCTCCACTTT. It yields the protein CASSQRGVDSPLHF.

The rearrangement uses TRBV25-1 and TRBJ2-3; D remains ambiguous. The V gene lost 2 bases and the J gene lost 1 base, with 13 bases spanning the gap. Looked up from germline, CDR1 is MGHDK and CDR2 is SYGVNS. The CDR3 totals 16 residues. Here the CDR3 reads CASSEGLRGGTDTQYF. The CDR3 nucleotides read TGTGCCAGCAGTGAAGGCCTCCGTGGGGGCACAGATACGCAGTATTTT.

This clonotype was seen a handful of times. The J gene is TRBJ1-4, the V gene TRBV5-8; TRBD1 agrees at 9 bases. CDR3 length equals 17 residues. The ends lost 4 bases at V and 1 base at J; junction bases unmatched: 8. Germline lookup yields CDR1 SGHTS and CDR2 YDEGEE. The CDR3 reads CASSISGQGLTNEKLFF. For the CDR3, the DNA is TGTGCCAGCAGCATATCGGGACAGGGACTAACTAATGAAAAACTGTTTTTT.

The sample holds a few counts of this clonotype. This sequence joins TRBV6-5 and TRBJ1-2; D is unclear. CDR3 length equals 13 residues. V lost 2 bases and J lost 6, with 10 bases in between. CDR1 and CDR2 (germline): MNHEY, SVGAGI. The CDR3 bases are TGTGCCAGCAGTTACGATGCCCAGAATGGCTACACCTTC. This codes for CASSYDAQNGYTF.

The sample holds a few counts of this clonotype. The rearrangement uses TRBV29-1 and TRBJ1-1; a weak D match, TRBD1 (6 bases). The germline V gene encodes CDR1 SQVTM and CDR2 ANQGSEA. The CDR3 runs to 12 residues. Trimming cost V 6 bases and J 2 bases, with 10 bases left between them. Here the CDR3 reads CSVWTANTEAFF. The CDR3, as DNA: TGCAGCGTCTGGACAGCTAACACTGAAGCTTTCTTT.

J is TRBJ1-4 and V is TRBV4-1; unclear D gene. The CDR3 spans 15 residues. From germline, CDR1 is MGHRA and CDR2 YSYEKL. V lost 1 base and J 8 bases, leaving 14 bases between the germline ends. The CDR3 loop is CASSQAGFEREKLFF. DNA of the CDR3: TGCGCCAGCAGCCAAGCGGGATTCGAACGGGAAAAACTGTTTTTT.

The chain combines TRBV10-3 with TRBJ2-5; 7 bases are shared with TRBD1. Germline CDR1 ENHRY, CDR2 SYGVKD. The CDR3 spans 15 residues. The trim removed 2 bases at V and 1 base at J, leaving 4 bases unmatched. The CDR3 nucleotides read TGTGCCATCAGTGAGCCAACAGGGGCCCAAGAGACCCAGTACTTC. Its protein is CAISEPTGAQETQYF.

This clonotype was detected ten times or more. This chain joins TRBV6-1 and TRBJ2-2, with D maybe TRBD1 (5 bases). This CDR3 has 14 amino acids. Trimming took 5 bases from V and 1 from J, leaving 8 bases between them. From germline, CDR1 is MNHNS and CDR2 SASEGT. The CDR3 sequence is CASSQQVNTGELFF. As DNA, the CDR3 is TGTGCCAGCAGTCAACAGGTGAACACCGGGGAGCTGTTTTTT.

This clonotype showed up just a few times. V usage is TRBV27 and J usage is TRBJ2-7; a possible D gene is TRBD1 (6 bases). Per the germline V gene, CDR1 is MNHEY and CDR2 is SMNVEV (reference sequence). Trimming took 9 bases from V and 3 from J, leaving 15 bases between them. The CDR3 is 13 residues long. CDR3 bases: TGTGCCAGTTGGTGGGGGCCCGGCTACGAGCAGTACTTC. Its protein is CASWWGPGYEQYF.